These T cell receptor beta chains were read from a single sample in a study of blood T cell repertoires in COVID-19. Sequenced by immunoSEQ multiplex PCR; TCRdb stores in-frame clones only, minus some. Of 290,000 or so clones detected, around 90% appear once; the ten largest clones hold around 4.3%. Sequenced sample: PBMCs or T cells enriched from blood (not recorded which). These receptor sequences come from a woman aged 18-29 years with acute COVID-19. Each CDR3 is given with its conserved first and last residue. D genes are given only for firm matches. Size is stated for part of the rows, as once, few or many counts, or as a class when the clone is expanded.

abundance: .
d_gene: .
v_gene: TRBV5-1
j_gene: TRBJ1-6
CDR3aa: CASSLEGASSYNSPLHF
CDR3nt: TGCGCCAGCAGCTTGGAAGGGGCGAGCTCCTATAATTCACCCCTCCACTTT

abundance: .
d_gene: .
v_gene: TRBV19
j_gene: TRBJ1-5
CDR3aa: CASSTLYNNQPQHF
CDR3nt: TGTGCCAGTAGTACACTTTATAACAATCAGCCCCAGCATTTT

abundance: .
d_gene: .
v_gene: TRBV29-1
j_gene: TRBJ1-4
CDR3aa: CSVAEYRLEATNEKLFF
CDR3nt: TGCAGCGTTGCAGAGTACAGGCTGGAAGCAACTAATGAAAAACTGTTTTTT

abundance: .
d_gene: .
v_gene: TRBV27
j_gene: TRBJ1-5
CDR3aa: CASSLRGNQPQHF
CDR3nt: TGTGCCAGCAGTTTGAGGGGGAATCAGCCCCAGCATTTT

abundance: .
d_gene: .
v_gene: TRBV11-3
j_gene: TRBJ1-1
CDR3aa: CASSFGLAGPGTEAFF
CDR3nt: TGTGCCAGCAGCTTCGGTCTGGCAGGGCCGGGCACTGAAGCTTTCTTT

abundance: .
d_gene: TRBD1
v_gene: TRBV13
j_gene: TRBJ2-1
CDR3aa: CASSFRDSSYNEQFF
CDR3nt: TGTGCCAGCAGCTTTCGGGACAGCTCCTACAATGAGCAGTTCTTC

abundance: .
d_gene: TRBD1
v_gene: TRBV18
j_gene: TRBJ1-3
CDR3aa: CASSPQGQDSGNTIYF
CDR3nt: TGTGCCAGCTCACCCCAGGGACAGGACTCTGGAAACACCATATATTTT

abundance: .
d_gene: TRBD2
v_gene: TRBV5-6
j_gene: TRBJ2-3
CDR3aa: CASSAAASGKRTDTQYF
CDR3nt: TGTGCCAGCAGCGCTGCGGCTAGCGGGAAACGCACAGATACGCAGTATTTT

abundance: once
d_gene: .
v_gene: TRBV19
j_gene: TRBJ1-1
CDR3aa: CASSLRDTEAFF
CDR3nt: TGTGCCAGTAGTCTCCGGGACACTGAAGCTTTCTTT

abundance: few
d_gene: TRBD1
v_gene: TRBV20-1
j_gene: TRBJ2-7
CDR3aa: CSASPPGQGAHEQYF
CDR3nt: TGCAGTGCTAGTCCCCCGGGACAGGGGGCTCACGAGCAGTACTTC

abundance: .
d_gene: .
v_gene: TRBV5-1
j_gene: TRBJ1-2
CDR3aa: CASSLEAGQNYGYTF
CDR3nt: TGCGCCAGCAGCTTGGAGGCAGGGCAAAACTATGGCTACACCTTC

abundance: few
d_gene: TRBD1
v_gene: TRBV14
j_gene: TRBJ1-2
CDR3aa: CASSQTGQGANYGYTF
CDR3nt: TGTGCCAGCAGCCAAACGGGACAGGGGGCCAATTATGGCTACACCTTC

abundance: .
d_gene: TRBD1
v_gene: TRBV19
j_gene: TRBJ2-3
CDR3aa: CASWGQGSTDTQYF
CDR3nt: TGTGCCAGTTGGGGACAGGGGAGCACAGATACGCAGTATTTT

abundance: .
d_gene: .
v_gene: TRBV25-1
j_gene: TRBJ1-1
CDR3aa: CASGITANTEAFF
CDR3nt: TGTGCCAGCGGAATTACAGCGAACACTGAAGCTTTCTTT

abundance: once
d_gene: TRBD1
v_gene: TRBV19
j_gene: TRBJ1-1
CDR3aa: CASSIMTGLNTEAFF
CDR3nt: TGTGCCAGTAGTATTATGACAGGGCTAAACACTGAAGCTTTCTTT

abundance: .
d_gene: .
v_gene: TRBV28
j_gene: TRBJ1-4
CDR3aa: CASSWTAANEKLFF
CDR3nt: TGTGCCAGCAGTTGGACAGCCGCTAATGAAAAACTGTTTTTT

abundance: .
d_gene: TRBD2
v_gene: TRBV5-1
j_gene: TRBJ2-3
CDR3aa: CASSSTSGRDTDTQYF
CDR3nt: TGCGCCAGCAGCTCGACTAGCGGGAGGGATACAGATACGCAGTATTTT

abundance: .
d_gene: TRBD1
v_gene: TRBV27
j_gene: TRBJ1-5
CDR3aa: CASSPIQGAVVNQPQHF
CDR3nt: TGTGCCAGCAGCCCCATACAGGGGGCGGTCGTCAATCAGCCCCAGCATTTT

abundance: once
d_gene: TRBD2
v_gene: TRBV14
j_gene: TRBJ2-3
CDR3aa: CASSQRTSGGADTQYF
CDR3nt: TGTGCCAGCAGCCAAAGGACTAGCGGGGGGGCAGATACGCAGTATTTT

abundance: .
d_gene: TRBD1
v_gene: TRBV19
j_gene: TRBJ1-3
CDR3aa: CASATQTGGNTIYF
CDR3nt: TGTGCCAGTGCTACCCAGACAGGGGGAAACACCATATATTTT

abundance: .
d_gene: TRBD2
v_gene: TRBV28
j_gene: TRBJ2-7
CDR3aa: CASSLLGTSGSYEQYF
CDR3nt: TGTGCCAGCAGTTTACTGGGGACTAGCGGCTCCTACGAGCAGTACTTC

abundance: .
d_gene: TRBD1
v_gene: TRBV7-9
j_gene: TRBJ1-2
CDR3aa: CASSLLDRDRSYTF
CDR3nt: TGTGCCAGCAGCTTACTGGACAGGGATAGGAGCTACACCTTC

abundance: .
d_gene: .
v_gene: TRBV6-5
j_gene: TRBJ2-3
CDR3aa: CASSYGQSTDTQYF
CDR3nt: TGTGCCAGCAGTTACGGGCAGAGCACAGATACGCAGTATTTT

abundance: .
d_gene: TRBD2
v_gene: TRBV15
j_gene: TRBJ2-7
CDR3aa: CATRGAGPGYEQYF
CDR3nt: TGTGCCACCAGAGGAGCGGGACCCGGCTACGAGCAGTACTTC

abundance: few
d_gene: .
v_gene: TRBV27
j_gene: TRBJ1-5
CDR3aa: CASSPSPGVSNQPQHF
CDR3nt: TGTGCCAGCAGTCCCTCCCCCGGGGTAAGCAATCAGCCCCAGCATTTT

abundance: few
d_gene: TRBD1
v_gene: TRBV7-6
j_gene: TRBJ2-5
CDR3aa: CASSPGGTGFWKTQYF
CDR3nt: TGTGCCAGCAGCCCAGGCGGGACAGGGTTTTGGAAGACCCAGTACTTC

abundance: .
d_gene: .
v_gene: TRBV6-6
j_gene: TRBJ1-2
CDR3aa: CASSYVGVDYGYTF
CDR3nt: TGTGCCAGCAGTTACGTAGGGGTTGACTATGGCTACACCTTC

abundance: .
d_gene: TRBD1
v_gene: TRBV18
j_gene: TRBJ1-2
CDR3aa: CASSPWGTGGYLLGYTF
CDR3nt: TGTGCCAGCTCACCCTGGGGGACAGGGGGCTATCTCCTTGGCTACACCTTC

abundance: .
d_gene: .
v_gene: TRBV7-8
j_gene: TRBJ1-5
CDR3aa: CASSLEGVGGTQPQHF
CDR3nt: TGTGCCAGCAGCTTAGAGGGGGTTGGGGGTACCCAGCCCCAGCATTTT

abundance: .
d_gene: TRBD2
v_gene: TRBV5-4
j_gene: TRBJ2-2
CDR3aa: CASSLAAGVADTGELFF
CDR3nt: TGTGCCAGCAGCTTGGCGGCGGGAGTGGCCGACACCGGGGAGCTGTTTTTT

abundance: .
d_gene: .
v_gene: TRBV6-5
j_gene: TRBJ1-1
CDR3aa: CASSRSGTRTTEAFF
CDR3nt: TGTGCCAGCAGTAGGTCCGGGACTCGGACCACTGAAGCTTTCTTT

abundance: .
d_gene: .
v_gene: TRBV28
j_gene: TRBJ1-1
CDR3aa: CASTIPNTQEAFF
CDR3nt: TGTGCCAGCACCATCCCAAATACACAGGAAGCTTTCTTT

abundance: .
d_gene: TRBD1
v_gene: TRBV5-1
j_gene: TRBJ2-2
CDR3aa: CASSFPRTGDTGELFF
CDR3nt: TGCGCCAGCAGCTTTCCCCGAACAGGGGACACCGGGGAGCTGTTTTTT

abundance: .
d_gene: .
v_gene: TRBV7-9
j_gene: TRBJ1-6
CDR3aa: CASSLGDMISYNSPLHF
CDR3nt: TGTGCCAGCAGCTTAGGCGACATGATCTCCTATAATTCACCCCTCCACTTT

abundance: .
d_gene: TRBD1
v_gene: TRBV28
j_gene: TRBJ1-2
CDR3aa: CASSETGDYGYTF
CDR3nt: TGTGCCAGTAGCGAGACAGGGGACTACGGCTACACCTTC

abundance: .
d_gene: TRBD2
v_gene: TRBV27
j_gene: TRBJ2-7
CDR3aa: CASSLTLAGVTSYEQYF
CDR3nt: TGTGCCAGCAGTTTAACTCTAGCGGGAGTTACCTCCTACGAGCAGTACTTC

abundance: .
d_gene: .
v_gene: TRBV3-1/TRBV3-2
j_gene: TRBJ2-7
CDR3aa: CASSTGSPSYEQYF
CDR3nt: TGTGCCAGCAGTACAGGGAGCCCCTCCTACGAGCAGTACTTC

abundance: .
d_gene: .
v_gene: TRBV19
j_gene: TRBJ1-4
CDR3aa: CASSISPATQGSNEKLFF
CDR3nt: TGTGCCAGTAGTATCTCTCCCGCGACGCAGGGCTCGAATGAAAAACTGTTTTTT

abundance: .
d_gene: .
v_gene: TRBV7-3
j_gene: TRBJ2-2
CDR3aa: CASSLPASRTGELFF
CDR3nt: TGTGCCAGCAGCTTGCCAGCCTCGAGGACCGGGGAGCTGTTTTTT

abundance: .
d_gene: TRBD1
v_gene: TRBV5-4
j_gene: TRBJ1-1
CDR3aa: CASSSRDRDTEAFF
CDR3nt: TGTGCCAGCAGCTCAAGAGACAGGGACACTGAAGCTTTCTTT